This entry lists 31 T cell receptor beta chains sequenced from one sample in a study of radiotherapy plus CTLA-4 blockade in lung cancer. TCRdb keeps only in-frame clones here, not all; method: immunoSEQ multiplex PCR. Of about 80,000 clones listed, approximately 86% are singletons. The sample consisted of peripheral blood, taken from a patient treated with radiotherapy plus ipilimumab. These receptors all come from a human donor with non-small cell lung cancer who had stable disease on radiotherapy plus ipilimumab.

The rearrangement joins TRBV11-3 to TRBJ2-2; no reliable D call. There are 13 residues in the CDR3. Per germline, CDR1 SGHNT and CDR2 YENEEA. V lost 0 bases and J lost 7, with 6 bases in between. As DNA, the CDR3 is TGTGCCAGCAGCTTAGATCACAGCGGGGAGCTGTTTTTT. Its translation is CASSLDHSGELFF. The full variable domain, rest sourced from reference TRBV11-3 and TRBJ2-2, is EAGVVQSPRYKIIEKKQPVAFWCNPISGHNTLYWYLQNLGQGPELLIRYENEEAVDDSQLPKDRFSAERLKGVDSTLKIQPAELGDSAVYLCASSLDHSGELFFGEGSRLTVL.

The CDR3 protein is CASSFPPGSSDTQYF. The CDR3 coding sequence is TGTGCCAGCAGCTTCCCCCCTGGGTCCTCAGATACGCAGTATTTT. The chain couples TRBV11-2 to TRBJ2-3; no firm D call. The CDR3 loop spans 15 amino acids. Trimming pared 3 bases from V and 4 bases from J, leaving 14 bases between. Germline V gene data show CDR1 as SGHAT and CDR2 as FQNNGV.

The chain carries TRBV7-2 and TRBJ1-1; no clear D. Trimming pared 3 bases from V and 2 bases from J, leaving 4 bases between. Germline V gives CDR1 SGHTA, CDR2 FQGNSA. The CDR3 covers 12 residues. CDR3 residues: CASSFINTEAFF. The CDR3 coding sequence is TGTGCCAGCAGCTTCATAAACACTGAAGCTTTCTTT.

The chain joins TRBV11-2 to TRBJ2-1, with D uncertain. From germline, CDR1 is SGHAT and CDR2 FQNNGV. Trimming stripped 1 base from V and 9 bases from J, with 10 bases between. The CDR3 sequence is 13 residues long. The CDR3 nucleotides read TGTGCCAGCAGCTTAGTAGGCGTCACTGAGCAGTTCTTC. Protein: CASSLVGVTEQFF.

V is TRBV4-2 and J is TRBJ1-2, with D maybe TRBD1 (6 bases). Germline V gene lookup returns CDR1 LGHNA and CDR2 YNFKEQ. The CDR3 sequence is 16 residues long. The ends were cut back, 3 bases at V and 4 bases at J, with 18 bases in the middle. The CDR3 DNA reads TGTGCCAGCAGCCAGGGCGGGGGGGCTGAAGCCTATGGCTACACCTTC. Encoded protein: CASSQGGGAEAYGYTF.

The rearrangement links TRBV6-6 to TRBJ2-3; D is perhaps TRBD2 (7 bases). The CDR3 runs 15 residues. Germline V CDR1 and CDR2: MNHNY, SVGAGI (reference sequence). V was clipped by 0 bases and J by 2 bases, with 9 bases between them. The CDR3 DNA is TGTGCCAGCAGTTACTCGGGGGGGGCCACAGATACGCAGTATTTT. Translating it yields CASSYSGGATDTQYF.

The chain recombines TRBV7-9 with TRBJ2-1; D is uncertain. Germline CDR1 reads SEHNR; CDR2 reads FQNEAQ (reference sequence). This CDR3 comprises 11 residues. Deletions cut 3 bases from V and 9 bases from J, with 6 bases between. The CDR3 loop is CASSLRSEQFF. The CDR3, as DNA: TGTGCCAGCAGCTTGAGAAGTGAGCAGTTCTTC.

The chain carries TRBV6-6 and TRBJ2-7, with a weak D call TRBD1 (6 bases). CDR1 and CDR2 (germline): MNHNY, SVGAGI (reference sequence). V was cut by 5 bases and J by 2 bases, with 16 bases left in between. CDR3 length equals 15 residues. The CDR3 sequence: CASSPVGQFPYEQYF. The CDR3 DNA is TGTGCCAGCAGTCCAGTAGGACAGTTCCCCTACGAGCAGTACTTC.

J is TRBJ2-3 and V is TRBV2; no clear D gene. The CDR3 length is 12 residues. Germline V lookup: CDR1 SNHLY, CDR2 FYNNEI. Trimming shortened V by 4 bases and J by 2 bases, and 4 bases separated the two germline ends. CDR3 coding DNA: TGTGCCAGCAGTGGGGTCACAGATACGCAGTATTTT. It translates to CASSGVTDTQYF.

The V and J genes are TRBV23-1 and TRBJ2-7, with 10 bases matching TRBD2. TRBV23-1 falls under the ORF class, with uncertain function. Trimming removed 6 bases from V and 3 bases from J; junction bases left unmatched: 11. There are 16 residues in the CDR3. The chain's CDR3 is CASSLAGVGRNYEQYF. The CDR3 DNA reads as TGCGCCAGCAGCCTAGCGGGAGTGGGGCGTAACTACGAGCAGTACTTC.

This chain joins TRBV6-4 and TRBJ2-1; no reliable D call. The ends were cut back, 2 bases at V and 8 bases at J, with 13 bases in the middle. The V gene's germline CDR1 is MRHNA and CDR2 SNTAGT. This CDR3 has 14 residues. The CDR3 nucleotides read TGTGCCAGCAGTGACGGGGTAGCTGGTGATGAGCAGTTCTTC. Its protein is CASSDGVAGDEQFF.

In this sample, this clone is medium-sized. A junction boundary mismatches the germline segment, possibly from a read error. J is TRBJ1-5 and V is TRBV28, with no clear D. Germline values: CDR1 MDHEN, CDR2 SYDVKM. This CDR3 has 12 amino acids. CDR3 in amino acids: CASSSANEPQHF. The CDR3 region has the DNA TGTGCCAGCTCCTCAGCCAATGAGCCCCAGCATTTT.

The rearrangement uses TRBV11-2 and TRBJ1-2; 7 positions match TRBD1. V trimming: 3 bases; J trimming: 3 bases; junction bases outside the gene matches: 7. CDR3 length equals 15 residues. Germline CDR1 reads SGHAT; CDR2 reads FQNNGV. CDR3: CASSFHAGTDYGYTF. In nucleotides, the CDR3 is TGTGCCAGCAGCTTCCACGCGGGGACAGACTATGGCTACACCTTC.

The table lists this clone with a few counts. The V and J genes are TRBV27 and TRBJ2-6, with D hard to call. This CDR3 has 14 residues. CDR1 and CDR2 from the germline V gene are MNHEY and SMNVEV (reference sequence). Trimming cost V 3 bases and J 2 bases, with 5 bases left between them. CDR3 DNA: TGTGCCAGCAGTTTCGGAGCTGGGGCCAACGTCCTGACTTTC. Protein product: CASSFGAGANVLTF.

The V and J genes are TRBV7-2 and TRBJ1-2, with TRBD1 as a possible D gene (6 bases). V was shortened by 1 base and J by 4 bases, with 10 bases between the two germline ends. CDR1 is SGHTA and CDR2 is FQGNSA in the germline V gene. This CDR3 has 14 residues. The CDR3 loop reads CASSLGTASYGYTF. For the CDR3, the DNA is TGTGCCAGCAGCTTAGGGACAGCTTCCTATGGCTACACCTTC.

This chain connects TRBV8-2 to TRBJ2-6; the table names TRBD2, a call not compared with the DNA. TRBV8-2 is given as a pseudogene. The length of the CDR3 is 17 residues. The CDR3 DNA reads as TGTGGCAGCAACTACAAGATAACACAAAGTCGGGCCAACGTCCTGACTTTC. As protein: CGSNYKITQSRANVLTF.

The chain uses TRBV5-6 and TRBJ2-7; 9 bases map to TRBD2. The junction had 5 bases not matched to a gene; V was cut back by 4 bases and J by 0 bases. Germline V lookup: CDR1 SGHDT, CDR2 YYEEEE. This CDR3 is built from 15 residues. Here the CDR3 reads CASSPTSGRSYEQYF. CDR3 DNA: TGTGCCAGCAGCCCGACTAGCGGTCGCTCCTACGAGCAGTACTTC.

This rearrangement joins TRBV7-3 to TRBJ2-3, with 9 nucleotides matching TRBD2. CDR1 is SGHTA and CDR2 is FQGTGA in the germline V gene. V was pared by 5 bases and J by 1 base, with 4 bases of the junction left unmatched. This CDR3 has 15 amino acids. The CDR3 loop is CASSPLAGRTDTQYF. The CDR3 DNA reads TGTGCCAGCAGCCCTCTAGCGGGGCGCACAGATACGCAGTATTTT.

The chain recombines TRBV18 with TRBJ1-3; possibly TRBD1 for D (5 bases). The CDR3 spans 14 residues. CDR1 is KGHSH and CDR2 is LQKENI in the germline V gene. Trimming removed 3 bases from V and 3 bases from J, with 9 bases in between. DNA of the CDR3: TGTGCCAGCTCACCTGCAGGGTTTGGAAACACCATATATTTT. This sequence encodes CASSPAGFGNTIYF.

CDR3 sequence: CASRRSTDTQYF. The CDR3 DNA reads as TGTGCCAGCAGGCGTAGCACAGATACGCAGTATTTT. The chain has TRBV5-5 and TRBJ2-3, with D hard to call. Trimming stripped 5 bases from V and 0 bases from J, with 4 bases between. CDR1 SGHKS and CDR2 YYEKEE come from the germline V gene (reference sequence). The CDR3 runs 12 residues.

This clone was detected only once. This rearrangement joins TRBV19 to TRBJ1-4, with D hard to call. CDR3 length: 13 amino acids. The V end lost 5 bases, the J end lost 3 bases, and 7 bases lay between the germline ends. Germline CDR1 is LNHDA and CDR2 is SQIVND (reference sequence). The CDR3 loop is CASSPDPNEKLFF. The CDR3 coding sequence is TGTGCCAGTAGTCCGGACCCTAATGAAAAACTGTTTTTT.

The DNA for the CDR3 is TGTGCCAGCAGCCTCGTTAGGTCACGCCAGGTCAATCAGCCCCAGCATTTT. This translates into CASSLVRSRQVNQPQHF. The rearrangement links TRBV11-3 to TRBJ1-5, with D hard to call. Germline CDR1 reads SGHNT; CDR2 reads YENEEA. This CDR3 has 17 residues. Trimming left V 5 bases short and J 3 bases short, with 20 bases between.

This chain uses TRBV29-1 with TRBJ1-2, with 7 bases lining up with TRBD1. The V gene end was trimmed by 5 bases and the J gene end by 4 bases; junction bases not matched to a gene: 16. Germline V gene lookup returns CDR1 SQVTM and CDR2 ANQGSEA. The CDR3 runs to 16 residues. CDR3 in DNA: TGCAGCGTTTCCGATCCCGGGACAGCGGGCTCCTATGGCTACACCTTC. This gives the protein CSVSDPGTAGSYGYTF.

The rearrangement joins TRBV29-1 to TRBJ1-1, with 7 bases aligning to TRBD1. CDR3 size: 13 residues. With 3 bases clipped from V and 1 base from J, the junction kept 2 bases outside the gene matches. Germline assignment: CDR1 SQVTM and CDR2 ANQGSEA. The CDR3 nucleotides are TGCAGCGTTGACAGGGGGAAGAACACTGAAGCTTTCTTT. This translates into CSVDRGKNTEAFF.

The CDR3 DNA reads as TGTGCCAGCAGCTTGACCCTAGGGGAAGGGGATGAAAAACTGTTTTTT. Translated: CASSLTLGEGDEKLFF. This chain uses TRBV5-6 with TRBJ1-4; a weak D match, TRBD1 (5 bases). The ends were cut back, 1 base at V and 6 bases at J, with 16 bases in the middle. From germline, CDR1 is SGHDT and CDR2 YYEEEE. The CDR3 has 16 amino acids.

This chain joins TRBV11-2 and TRBJ2-5, with no clear D. The germline CDR1 and CDR2 sequences are SGHAT and FQNNGV. Trimming cost V 6 bases and J 5 bases, with 7 bases left between them. CDR3 length equals 11 residues. Here the CDR3 reads CASRVAETQYF. The CDR3 DNA sequence: TGTGCCAGCAGGGTCGCGGAGACCCAGTACTTC.

This chain joins TRBV10-1 and TRBJ1-5, with 11 bases identical to TRBD1. The germline gives CDR1 WNHNN, CDR2 SYGVQD (reference sequence). The V segment lost 2 bases and the J segment 3 bases; nucleotides outside the gene matches: 3. The CDR3 sequence is 16 residues long. CDR3 coding DNA: TGCGCCAGCAGTGAGGGGACAGGGGGTTCCAATCAGCCCCAGCATTTT. Its translation is CASSEGTGGSNQPQHF.

This chain joins TRBV6-5 and TRBJ2-2; D may be TRBD1 or TRBD2 (5 bases each). CDR1 and CDR2 from the germline V gene are MNHEY and SVGAGI. The CDR3 spans 15 residues. V was trimmed by 10 bases and J by 6 bases, leaving 21 bases between them. This CDR3 reads CATRPGTGKAGELFF. In DNA, the CDR3 is TGTGCCACCCGCCCCGGGACGGGAAAGGCCGGGGAGCTGTTTTTT.

This rearrangement joins TRBV13 to TRBJ2-1, with D possibly being TRBD2 (6 bases). Germline loops: CDR1 PRHDT, CDR2 FYEKMQ (reference sequence). The ends were cut back, 2 bases at V and 9 bases at J, with 20 bases in the middle. The CDR3 is made up of 16 amino acids. The CDR3: CASSLRGSGVGGEQFF. In nucleotides, the CDR3 is TGTGCCAGCAGCTTACGGGGGAGTGGGGTCGGAGGTGAGCAGTTCTTC.

The rearrangement joins TRBV9 to TRBJ2-3; D possibly uses TRBD1 or TRBD2 (6 bases each). V shed 4 bases and J shed 6 bases, with 18 bases lying between them. There are 15 residues in the CDR3. Germline CDR1 and CDR2: SGDLS and YYNGEE. Here the CDR3 reads CASSPTRGREDTQYF. The CDR3 DNA reads TGTGCCAGCAGCCCCACCAGGGGACGGGAGGATACGCAGTATTTT.

The rearrangement links TRBV4-2 to TRBJ2-2; D is ambiguous. V was trimmed by 4 bases and J by 4 bases, leaving 7 bases between them. The germline V gene encodes CDR1 LGHNA and CDR2 YNFKEQ. The CDR3 loop spans 13 amino acids. Here the CDR3 DNA reads TGTGCCAGCAGCCCGACCTCCACCGGGGAGCTGTTTTTT. This translates into CASSPTSTGELFF.